The 32 T cell receptor beta chains in this list originate from one sample, sequenced in a study of blood T cell repertoires in COVID-19. The assay was immunoSEQ multiplex PCR, and TCRdb's table has in-frame clones only and misses some. The sample yields 91,000 or so clones, 90% to 95% seen once. Material for sequencing was peripheral blood. The receptor set was obtained from a woman in her fifties or sixties in a cohort sampled during active COVID-19.

This chain links TRBV6-5 with TRBJ2-7; TRBD2 aligns across 10 bases. The V segment lost 7 bases and the J segment 4 bases; nucleotides outside the gene matches: 7. Germline CDR1 reads MNHEY; CDR2 reads SVGAGI. The CDR3 contains 14 residues. The CDR3 is CASNQLAGAYEQYF. The CDR3 DNA reads as TGTGCCAGCAATCAGCTAGCGGGAGCTTACGAGCAGTACTTC.

The V and J genes are TRBV19 and TRBJ2-7, with TRBD2 matching over 9 bases. In germline, CDR1 is LNHDA, CDR2 SQIVND (reference sequence). Germline trimming cut 3 bases from V and 3 bases from J; bases unmatched to any gene: 6. This CDR3 has 15 residues. CDR3 protein: CASSIRSGSGYEQYF. The CDR3 region has the DNA TGTGCCAGTAGTATTCGTAGCGGGAGTGGCTACGAGCAGTACTTC.

The chain employs TRBV30 and TRBJ1-5, with D unclear. The V end lost 4 bases, the J end lost 3 bases, and 7 bases lay between the germline ends. The CDR3 totals 12 residues. Germline V gene lookup returns CDR1 GTSNPN and CDR2 SVGIG (reference sequence). The CDR3 reads CAWNINNQPQHF. Written as DNA, the CDR3 is TGTGCCTGGAATATAAACAATCAGCCCCAGCATTTT.

This sequence joins TRBV3-1 (or the pseudogene TRBV3-2) and TRBJ2-6; a possible D gene is TRBD1 (5 bases). There are 14 residues in the CDR3. Trimming removed 2 bases from V and 3 bases from J, with 5 bases in between. Germline V gene sequence: CDR1 LGHDT, CDR2 YNNKEL (reference sequence). The CDR3 reads CASSQRGGANVLTF. For the CDR3, the DNA is TGTGCCAGCAGCCAAAGGGGTGGGGCCAACGTCCTGACTTTC.

V usage is TRBV4-1 and J usage is TRBJ2-1, with D possibly matching TRBD1 (5 bases). The CDR3 is 14 amino acids. V shed 0 bases and J shed 10 bases, with 13 bases lying between them. The V gene's germline CDR1 is MGHRA and CDR2 YSYEKL. DNA of the CDR3: TGCGCCAGCAGCCAAGATAGGACAACAAGGGAGCAGTTCTTC. Protein sequence: CASSQDRTTREQFF.

This chain joins TRBV7-8 and TRBJ2-3, with TRBD2 matching over 10 bases. V lost 2 bases and J lost 6; bases outside the gene matches: 5. This CDR3 spans 15 amino acids. In germline, CDR1 is SGHVS, CDR2 FQNEAQ. CDR3 coding DNA: TGTGCCAGCAGCTTACTAGCGGGGGTTGGGGATACGCAGTATTTT. Its translation is CASSLLAGVGDTQYF. Drawing the rest from reference TRBV7-8 and TRBJ2-3, the complete variable domain is GAGVSQSPRYKVAKRGQDVALRCDPISGHVSLFWYQQALGQGPEFLTYFQNEAQLDKSGLPSDRFFAERPEGSVSTLKIQRTQQEDSAVYLCASSLLAGVGDTQYFGPGTRLTVL.

This chain joins TRBV2 and TRBJ2-1; 7 bases agree with TRBD2. This CDR3 comprises 15 residues. Germline V gives CDR1 SNHLY, CDR2 FYNNEI. The trim removed 10 bases at V and 6 bases at J, leaving 15 bases unmatched. CDR3 sequence (DNA): TGTGCCAACCGACCGACTAGCCTAACTGTCAATGAGCAGTTCTTC. Translation gives CANRPTSLTVNEQFF. The full variable domain, rest sourced from reference TRBV2 and TRBJ2-1, is EPEVTQTPSHQVTQMGQEVILRCVPISNHLYFYWYRQILGQKVEFLVSFYNNEISEKSEIFDDQFSVERPDGSNFTLKIRSTKLEDSAMYFCANRPTSLTVNEQFFGPGTRLTVL.

The chain couples TRBV27 to TRBJ2-7, with TRBD1 as a possible D gene (5 bases). Trimming took off 0 bases at V and 4 bases at J, with 13 bases between the two ends. The CDR3 has 15 residues. Germline lookup yields CDR1 MNHEY and CDR2 SMNVEV (reference sequence). DNA for the CDR3: TGTGCCAGCAGTTTATCAAGGGGCCTGTGGTACGAGCAGTACTTC. Its protein is CASSLSRGLWYEQYF.

Here the CDR3 reads CASSLAGSELANYGYTF. CDR3 bases: TGTGCCAGCAGCTTAGCAGGTAGCGAACTGGCTAACTATGGCTACACCTTC. The genes are TRBV7-9 and TRBJ1-2; D call uncertain. The CDR3 is 17 amino acids. V lost 0 bases and J 0 bases, leaving 14 bases between the germline ends. Germline V lookup: CDR1 SEHNR, CDR2 FQNEAQ (reference sequence).

The CDR3 sequence is CASSYPGGNQPQHF. In DNA form, the CDR3 reads TGTGCCAGCAGTTACCCGGGGGGCAATCAGCCCCAGCATTTT. This chain joins TRBV6-2 or TRBV6-3 and TRBJ1-5; possibly TRBD1 for D (5 bases). CDR3 length: 14 amino acids. V lost 2 bases, J lost 2 bases, and 7 bases lay in between. Per germline, CDR1 MNHEY and CDR2 SVGEGT.

The chain is built from TRBV5-1 and TRBJ2-1; 10 nucleotides match TRBD2. In germline, CDR1 is SGHRS, CDR2 YFSETQ. The CDR3 loop spans 15 amino acids. Trimming took 1 base from V and 5 from J; bases not matched to a gene: 3. The CDR3 sequence: CASSLTSGENNEQFF. In DNA form, the CDR3 reads TGCGCCAGCAGCTTGACTAGCGGGGAGAACAATGAGCAGTTCTTC.

DNA for the CDR3: TGTGCCAGCAGCCCTAGACAGGGGTGGGATGGCTACACCTTC. It codes for CASSPRQGWDGYTF. The chain has TRBV2 and TRBJ1-2, with TRBD1 matching over 8 bases. The trim removed 6 bases at V and 6 bases at J, leaving 9 bases unmatched. The CDR3 contains 14 residues. The germline V gene encodes CDR1 SNHLY and CDR2 FYNNEI.

This clone was detected a few times. V is TRBV4-2 and J is TRBJ2-1; 8 positions agree with TRBD2. The germline CDR1 and CDR2 sequences are LGHNA and YNFKEQ. After removal of 1 base from V and 4 bases from J, the junction contained 15 bases not matched to a gene. The CDR3 length is 19 residues. CDR3 bases: TGTGCCAGCAGCCAAGGCCCCCCGAGGGCGGGAGGCCCATACAATGAGCAGTTCTTC. It encodes CASSQGPPRAGGPYNEQFF.

The gene calls are TRBV28 and TRBJ1-6, with 8 bases identical to TRBD1. Per germline, CDR1 MDHEN and CDR2 SYDVKM. This CDR3 contains 15 residues. J lost 10 bases, V lost 7 bases, and 12 bases had no gene match. CDR3 loop: CASTPNDRGESPLHF. The CDR3 DNA follows: TGTGCCAGCACCCCAAACGACAGGGGTGAATCACCCCTCCACTTT.

The J gene is TRBJ1-2, the V gene TRBV5-1; TRBD1 aligns across 7 bases. CDR1 and CDR2 (germline): SGHRS, YFSETQ. The CDR3 extends over 16 amino acids. V was pared by 5 bases and J by 2 bases, with 12 bases of the junction left unmatched. CDR3 DNA sequence: TGCGCCAGCAGGGTTACTCCGGGACAGACGAACTATGGCTACACCTTC. It specifies CASRVTPGQTNYGYTF.

The gene calls are TRBV3-1 (or the pseudogene TRBV3-2) and TRBJ2-4, with 15 bases matching TRBD2. Germline lookup yields CDR1 LGHDT and CDR2 YNNKEL (reference sequence). V shed 8 bases and J 5 bases; nucleotides not matched to a gene: 7. The CDR3 consists of 16 residues. The CDR3 region is CASALGLAGGENIQYF. CDR3 DNA sequence: TGTGCCAGCGCCCTGGGACTAGCGGGGGGCGAAAACATTCAGTACTTC.

This sequence joins TRBV5-1 and TRBJ2-1; 11 nucleotides align to TRBD2. Germline assignment: CDR1 SGHRS and CDR2 YFSETQ. There are 14 residues in the CDR3. Trimming cost V 2 bases and J 9 bases; bases outside gene matches: 4. The CDR3 loop reads CASSLLAGEGEQFF. The CDR3 DNA reads TGCGCCAGCAGCTTACTAGCGGGAGAAGGTGAGCAGTTCTTC.

This chain links TRBV3-1 (or the pseudogene TRBV3-2) with TRBJ2-7; D is perhaps TRBD2 (5 bases). This CDR3 is 13 amino acids long. The germline V gene has CDR1 LGHDT and CDR2 YNNKEL (reference sequence). The V end was cut by 2 bases, the J end by 2 bases, with 7 bases between. CDR3 nucleotides: TGTGCCAGCAGCCAATTCGGGACCTACGAGCAGTACTTC. It codes for CASSQFGTYEQYF.

CDR3 DNA sequence: TGTGCCAGCAGCCAGGGACTAGCGGGGCAAGAGACCCAGTACTTC. It specifies CASSQGLAGQETQYF. The chain couples TRBV3-1 (or the pseudogene TRBV3-2) to TRBJ2-5, with 13 bases that match TRBD2. V dropped 3 bases and J dropped 2; count of bases not matched to a gene: 0. The CDR3 totals 15 residues. Looked up from germline, CDR1 is LGHDT and CDR2 is YNNKEL (reference sequence).

This clone appeared once. This chain connects TRBV21-1 to TRBJ1-4; no check of the table's D call, TRBD1, against the DNA was made. TRBV21-1 is designated a pseudogene. The CDR3 has 17 amino acids. CDR3 nucleotides: TGTGCCAGCAGCAAAGATTCCCACAGGGAGCGTAATGAAAAACTGTTTTTT. This encodes CASSKDSHRERNEKLFF.

V usage is TRBV5-4 and J usage is TRBJ2-5, with 8 bases identical to TRBD1. The CDR3 is 17 amino acids. Trimming removed 2 bases from V and 2 bases from J; junction bases left unmatched: 11. CDR1 is SGHNT and CDR2 is YYREEE in the germline V gene (reference sequence). CDR3 amino acids: CASSFSQGAPQQETQYF. The CDR3 nucleotides read TGTGCCAGCAGCTTTTCGCAGGGGGCGCCGCAACAAGAGACCCAGTACTTC.

The chain has TRBV11-3 and TRBJ1-1, with 11 positions matching TRBD1. This CDR3 has 16 amino acids. Germline CDR1 reads SGHNT; CDR2 reads YENEEA. Germline trimming cut 5 bases from V and 5 bases from J; bases unmatched to any gene: 10. The CDR3 nucleotides read TGTGCCAGCAGCCGCGGACAGGGGGCCCCGGGGACTGAAGCTTTCTTT. Translation gives CASSRGQGAPGTEAFF.

The chain employs TRBV3-1 (or the pseudogene TRBV3-2) and TRBJ2-3; perhaps TRBD2 as D (5 bases). The V end was cut by 0 bases, the J end by 4 bases, with 14 bases between. Germline-derived CDR1 and CDR2 are LGHDT and YNNKEL (reference sequence). The CDR3 has 16 residues. The CDR3 bases are TGTGCCAGCAGCCAAGAAGGATCCCTCGGGGCAGATACGCAGTATTTT. Its protein is CASSQEGSLGADTQYF.

The V gene is TRBV3-1 (or the pseudogene TRBV3-2), the J gene TRBJ2-2; TRBD2 matches 7 bases. V gave up 1 base and J gave up 6 bases; unmatched junction bases: 8. The CDR3 is 16 residues long. Germline V gene lookup returns CDR1 LGHDT and CDR2 YNNKEL (reference sequence). The CDR3 DNA is TGTGCCAGCAGCCAAGTGCATCGGGGGGATGCCGGGGAGCTGTTTTTT. This gives the protein CASSQVHRGDAGELFF.

This rearrangement joins TRBV5-1 to TRBJ1-2; possible D gene TRBD1, 5 bases. Germline V gene data show CDR1 as SGHRS and CDR2 as YFSETQ. The V end lost 0 bases, the J end lost 2 bases, and 5 bases lay between the germline ends. The CDR3 loop spans 13 amino acids. CDR3 amino acids: CASSLDRNYGYTF. Written as DNA, the CDR3 is TGCGCCAGCAGCTTGGACAGGAACTATGGCTACACCTTC. The full variable domain, in which reference TRBV5-1 and TRBJ1-2 provide the parts outside the CDR3, is KAGVTQTPRYLIKTRGQQVTLSCSPISGHRSVSWYQQTPGQGLQFLFEYFSETQRNKGNFPGRFSGRQFSNSRSEMNVSTLELGDSALYLCASSLDRNYGYTFGSGTRLTVV.

This chain connects TRBV6-2 or TRBV6-3 to TRBJ2-5, with TRBD2 matching 9 bases. This CDR3 comprises 16 residues. J was trimmed by 5 bases and V by 2 bases; bases with no gene match: 9. Germline assignment: CDR1 MNHEY and CDR2 SVGEGT. The CDR3 protein is CASSYEDSGGGETQYF. In DNA, the CDR3 is TGTGCCAGCAGTTACGAGGATAGCGGGGGAGGGGAGACCCAGTACTTC.

This clone was counted ten times or more. The V gene is TRBV9, the J gene TRBJ2-3; 7 bases agree with TRBD1. The CDR3 is made up of 13 amino acids. J gave up 14 bases and V 3 bases, and 12 bases lay outside the gene matches. Germline CDR1 is SGDLS and CDR2 is YYNGEE. The CDR3 coding sequence is TGTGCCAGCAGCGGGGTAGGGGACAGTGTGGCGTATTTT. It codes for CASSGVGDSVAYF.

CDR3 sequence: CASSPRYLQETQYF. For the CDR3, the DNA is TGTGCCAGCAGCCCCCGGTACCTCCAAGAGACCCAGTACTTC. The genes are TRBV11-2 and TRBJ2-5; D remains unclear. CDR1 is SGHAT, CDR2 FQNNGV, per germline. The CDR3 runs to 14 residues. Trimming pared 5 bases from V and 1 base from J, leaving 11 bases between.

The V call is TRBV18, the J call TRBJ2-5; 9 nucleotides agree with TRBD1. The J segment lost 1 base and the V segment lost 3 bases, leaving 6 bases of the junction unmatched. In germline, CDR1 is KGHSH, CDR2 LQKENI. This CDR3 has 16 residues. The CDR3 sequence: CASSPLQQGAQETQYF. The CDR3 coding sequence is TGTGCCAGCTCACCTCTCCAACAGGGGGCCCAAGAGACCCAGTACTTC.

J is TRBJ1-4 and V is TRBV11-2, with 9 nucleotides matching TRBD1. Germline CDR1 reads SGHAT; CDR2 reads FQNNGV. The CDR3 sequence is 17 residues long. J gave up 2 bases and V 5 bases, and 9 bases lay outside the gene matches. The CDR3 region has the DNA TGTGCCAGCAGCCTTTCAGACAGGGGGTTCACTAATGAAAAACTGTTTTTT. It encodes CASSLSDRGFTNEKLFF.

The chain has TRBV6-1 and TRBJ1-3, with D unclear. V was trimmed by 0 bases and J by 0 bases, leaving 15 bases between them. This CDR3 contains 18 residues. Germline assignment: CDR1 MNHNS and CDR2 SASEGT. This chain's CDR3 is CASSEASAGFSSGNTIYF. CDR3 sequence (DNA): TGTGCCAGCAGTGAAGCCTCCGCGGGATTTAGCTCTGGAAACACCATATATTTT.

The CDR3 nucleotides read TGCAGTGCTAAGGGGGCTAATGGCTACACCTTC. Its translation is CSAKGANGYTF. The genes are TRBV20-1 and TRBJ1-2, with 7 bases lining up with TRBD1. Germline V gene data show CDR1 as DFQATT and CDR2 as SNEGSKA (reference sequence). The CDR3 has 11 amino acids. V trimming: 4 bases; J trimming: 6 bases; junction bases outside the gene matches: 2.